What follows are 24 T cell receptor beta chains derived from one specimen sequenced in a study of cytotoxic CD8 clonotypes in ibrutinib-treated CLL. TCRdb's table, derived via immunoSEQ multiplex PCR, lists solely in-frame clones and lacks some. The sample lists more than 55,000 clones, less than 75% seen once, with about two fifths in the top ten. This material consisted of PBMCs, taken after 12 months of ibrutinib treatment. These receptors originate from a human donor with chronic lymphocytic leukemia.

This clone occurred many times. This sequence joins TRBV15 and TRBJ2-2, with 8 positions matching TRBD2. V was pared by 6 bases and J by 7 bases, with 10 bases of the junction left unmatched. CDR3 size: 15 residues. Germline V gene data show CDR1 as LNHNV and CDR2 as YYDKDF (reference sequence). CDR3 protein: CATSPSEREYGELFF. In DNA form, the CDR3 reads TGTGCCACCAGTCCGTCAGAGCGGGAGTACGGGGAGCTGTTTTTT.

This sequence joins TRBV7-8 and TRBJ1-2; D is perhaps TRBD1 (6 bases). V gave up 5 bases and J gave up 2 bases, with 18 bases separating them. This CDR3 comprises 16 residues. Germline V gene sequence: CDR1 SGHVS, CDR2 FQNEAQ. CDR3 amino acids: CASSAGGRSINYGYTF. The DNA of the CDR3 is TGTGCCAGCAGCGCTGGGGGGCGGAGCATCAACTATGGCTACACCTTC.

This chain links TRBV11-2 with TRBJ2-1; a weak D match, TRBD2 (5 bases). This CDR3 contains 12 residues. CDR1 is SGHAT and CDR2 is FQNNGV in the germline V gene. The ends were cut back, 4 bases at V and 12 bases at J, with 13 bases in the middle. The CDR3 sequence is CASSSAAGGQFF. CDR3 coding DNA: TGTGCCAGCAGCTCAGCTGCGGGCGGGCAGTTCTTC. The full variable domain, completed using reference TRBV11-2 and TRBJ2-1, is EAGVAQSPRYKIIEKRQSVAFWCNPISGHATLYWYQQILGQGPKLLIQFQNNGVVDDSQLPKDRFSAERLKGVDSTLKIQPAKLEDSAVYLCASSSAAGGQFFGPGTRLTVL.

This clone has a count of ten or more. This chain connects TRBV11-2 to TRBJ2-3; perhaps TRBD2 as D (5 bases). This CDR3 is 16 amino acids long. Germline V gives CDR1 SGHAT, CDR2 FQNNGV. The V end was cut by 6 bases, the J end by 0 bases, with 16 bases between. For the CDR3, the DNA is TGTGCCAGCAGTGACCGAGAGGGAGAGAGCACAGATACGCAGTATTTT. This translates into CASSDREGESTDTQYF.

This chain connects TRBV6-5 to TRBJ2-7, with 7 bases fitting TRBD1. The V and J ends lost 2 bases and 3 bases, in that order; junction bases with no gene match: 7. The CDR3 is 15 amino acids. Per the germline V gene, CDR1 is MNHEY and CDR2 is SVGAGI. This chain's CDR3 is CASSYRTTGIYEQYF. For the CDR3, the DNA is TGTGCCAGCAGTTACCGGACGACAGGGATCTACGAGCAGTACTTC.

This chain joins TRBV5-4 and TRBJ2-7; TRBD2 agrees at 8 bases. CDR3 length: 15 residues. Germline lookup yields CDR1 SGHNT and CDR2 YYREEE (reference sequence). V was pared by 4 bases and J by 4 bases, with 10 bases of the junction left unmatched. The CDR3 sequence: CASSRGGSSSYEQYF. The CDR3 nucleotides are TGTGCCAGCAGCCGGGGGGGATCCAGTTCTTACGAGCAGTACTTC.

This chain links TRBV18 with TRBJ2-7; 8 nucleotides line up with TRBD2. CDR3 length: 15 amino acids. Germline V gene sequence: CDR1 KGHSH, CDR2 LQKENI. V lost 3 bases and J lost 0; bases outside the gene matches: 4. DNA of the CDR3: TGTGCCAGCTCACCGACCGGGACTAGCTCCTACGAGCAGTACTTC. The encoded protein is CASSPTGTSSYEQYF. Full variable domain (rest looked up from reference TRBV18 and TRBJ2-7): NAGVMQNPRHLVRRRGQEARLRCSPMKGHSHVYWYRQLPEEGLKFMVYLQKENIIDESGMPKERFSAEFPKEGPSILRIQQVVRGDSAAYFCASSPTGTSSYEQYFGPGTRLTVT.

The J gene is TRBJ2-3, the V gene TRBV2; maybe TRBD2 (6 bases). From germline, CDR1 is SNHLY and CDR2 FYNNEI. V was cut by 1 base and J by 7 bases, with 9 bases left in between. The CDR3 extends over 13 amino acids. The CDR3 sequence: CASSEVRGNTQYF. For the CDR3, the DNA is TGTGCCAGCAGTGAAGTCCGGGGGAATACGCAGTATTTT.

The J gene is TRBJ2-2, the V gene TRBV18, with 7 bases fitting TRBD2. The CDR3 loop spans 16 amino acids. V lost 1 base, J lost 6 bases, and 8 bases stayed unmatched. Germline V gene data show CDR1 as KGHSH and CDR2 as LQKENI. The DNA of the CDR3 is TGTGCCAGCTCACCACTGCCGACTAGCACATCCGGGGAGCTGTTTTTT. Encoded protein: CASSPLPTSTSGELFF.

The chain has TRBV6-5 and TRBJ1-4; 9 nucleotides match TRBD1. This CDR3 is built from 15 residues. In germline, CDR1 is MNHEY, CDR2 SVGAGI. V shed 3 bases and J 5 bases; nucleotides not matched to a gene: 4. The DNA of the CDR3 is TGTGCCAGCAGTTATCGTACAGGGGGCAATGAAAAACTGTTTTTT. This translates into CASSYRTGGNEKLFF.

The CDR3 DNA sequence: TGTGCTAGTGGTTTGGACTTGGGACTAGCGGGGAACAATGAGCAGTTCTTC. Its protein product is CASGLDLGLAGNNEQFF. The chain links TRBV12-5 to TRBJ2-1; 13 nucleotides match TRBD2. The V gene's germline CDR1 is LGHNT and CDR2 FRNRAP. The CDR3 is 17 residues long. The V and J ends lost 1 base and 5 bases, in that order; junction bases with no gene match: 5.

CDR3 bases: TGTGCCAGCAGCCAAGCTTGGGACACAAGTCTCTCCTACGAGCAGTACTTC. It is translated as CASSQAWDTSLSYEQYF. The rearrangement links TRBV14 to TRBJ2-7, with D maybe TRBD1 (6 bases). Germline V lookup: CDR1 SGHDN, CDR2 FVKESK. The CDR3 runs to 17 residues. Trimming took 1 base from V and 0 from J, leaving 16 bases between them.

The chain employs TRBV6-5 and TRBJ2-7, with 9 bases identical to TRBD2. The CDR3 runs to 15 residues. V trimming: 0 bases; J trimming: 6 bases; junction bases outside the gene matches: 6. Germline lookup yields CDR1 MNHEY and CDR2 SVGAGI. The CDR3 coding sequence is TGTGCCAGCAGTTACTCTAGCCTAGCGGGAACCGAGCAGTACTTC. This codes for CASSYSSLAGTEQYF.

The rearrangement uses TRBV9 and TRBJ2-2; 9 bases align to TRBD2. The CDR3 has 16 residues. Germline assignment: CDR1 SGDLS and CDR2 YYNGEE. The junction had 1 base not matched to a gene; V was cut back by 0 bases and J by 1 base. The CDR3 bases are TGTGCCAGCAGCGTAGAACTAGCGGGGAACACCGGGGAGCTGTTTTTT. Its protein product is CASSVELAGNTGELFF.

V usage is TRBV10-1 and J usage is TRBJ2-6; 10 bases match TRBD1. CDR1 is WNHNN and CDR2 is SYGVQD in the germline V gene (reference sequence). V trimming: 9 bases; J trimming: 2 bases; junction bases outside the gene matches: 7. The CDR3 loop spans 16 amino acids. CDR3 region: CARAGQGITGANVLTF. CDR3 bases: TGCGCCAGAGCGGGACAGGGGATAACTGGGGCCAACGTCCTGACTTTC.

V usage is TRBV15 and J usage is TRBJ2-3; D unclear. The germline gives CDR1 LNHNV, CDR2 YYDKDF (reference sequence). V lost 1 base and J 3 bases, leaving 2 bases between the germline ends. The CDR3 loop spans 12 amino acids. CDR3 DNA sequence: TGTGCCACCAGCAGAGCGACAGATACGCAGTATTTT. Translation gives CATSRATDTQYF.

This clone was seen a single time. This chain links TRBV4-2 with TRBJ2-1; D possibly corresponds to TRBD2 (6 bases). Germline V CDR1 and CDR2: LGHNA, YNFKEQ. The CDR3 consists of 16 residues. Trimming removed 0 bases at V and 6 bases at J, with 15 bases between. CDR3 nucleotides: TGTGCCAGCAGCCAAGATGGCCTCTTAGCGGTCAATGAGCAGTTCTTC. It encodes CASSQDGLLAVNEQFF.

The chain uses TRBV15 and TRBJ2-7, with 15 bases lining up with TRBD2. V dropped 3 bases and J dropped 4; count of bases not matched to a gene: 1. Germline-derived CDR1 and CDR2 are LNHNV and YYDKDF (reference sequence). The CDR3 covers 15 residues. CDR3 region: CATSSGLAGGYEQYF. CDR3 coding DNA: TGTGCCACCAGCAGTGGACTAGCGGGAGGGTACGAGCAGTACTTC.

V gene TRBV5-1 combines with J gene TRBJ2-1; 9 nucleotides align to TRBD2. CDR1 is SGHRS, CDR2 YFSETQ, per germline. The J segment lost 2 bases and the V segment lost 4 bases, leaving 7 bases of the junction unmatched. The CDR3 extends over 16 amino acids. As DNA, the CDR3 is TGCGCCAGCAGCCCCACGTCTAGCGGGGCCTACAATGAGCAGTTCTTC. This translates into CASSPTSSGAYNEQFF.

V and J are TRBV25-1 and TRBJ1-5; no clear D. CDR1 is MGHDK, CDR2 SYGVNS, per germline. The CDR3 covers 14 residues. V shed 3 bases and J shed 4 bases, with 10 bases lying between them. DNA for the CDR3: TGTGCCAGCAGTGATTGGGGAGGGAATCAGCCCCAGCATTTT. Residues: CASSDWGGNQPQHF.

This clone is medium-sized in the sample. The chain is built from TRBV15 and TRBJ1-5, with D maybe TRBD1 (5 bases). Per the germline V gene, CDR1 is LNHNV and CDR2 is YYDKDF (reference sequence). CDR3 size: 15 residues. V was clipped by 5 bases and J by 7 bases, with 18 bases between them. The CDR3 here is CATSRGDAAVQPQHF. Written as DNA, the CDR3 is TGTGCCACCAGCCGAGGGGACGCCGCTGTACAGCCCCAGCATTTT.

The J gene is TRBJ2-5, the V gene TRBV15; tentatively, D is TRBD2 (5 bases). The J call is doubtful: the DNA matches TRBJ2-7 better. The CDR3 contains 14 residues. Germline CDR1 LNHNV, CDR2 YYDKDF (reference sequence). The CDR3 is CATSTYGEPYEQYF. In DNA form, the CDR3 reads TGTGCCACCAGCACATACGGGGAACCCTACGAGCAGTACTTC.

The rearrangement uses TRBV4-1 and TRBJ2-7, with D perhaps given as TRBD1 or TRBD2 (5 bases each). Germline-derived CDR1 and CDR2 are MGHRA and YSYEKL. The CDR3 is 15 amino acids. Deletions cut 1 base from V and 5 bases from J, with 15 bases between. The CDR3 DNA follows: TGCGCCAGCAGCCAAGTGTTGGGGGAACTGCACGAGCAGTACTTC. Its translation: CASSQVLGELHEQYF.

The chain employs TRBV4-2 and TRBJ2-1; D remains unclear. The CDR3 contains 15 residues. Germline CDR1 LGHNA, CDR2 YNFKEQ. V was trimmed by 0 bases and J by 3 bases, leaving 9 bases between them. The CDR3 here is CASSQEADHYNEQFF. The CDR3 coding sequence is TGTGCCAGCAGCCAAGAGGCGGACCACTACAATGAGCAGTTCTTC.